This T cell receptor beta chain was captured by sequencing in a study of blood T cell repertoires in COVID-19. Germline V gives CDR1 MNHEY, CDR2 SVGAGI. V was clipped by 7 bases and J by 8 bases; unmatched bases: 13. The length of the CDR3 is 14 residues. TCRdb's table, derived via immunoSEQ multiplex PCR, lists solely in-frame clones and lacks some. The sample has around 450,000 clones; nearly 90% are singletons. This clonotype originated in a woman under 30 with acute COVID-19. This rearrangement joins TRBV6-5 to TRBJ1-2; 7 bases are a match to TRBD1. Specimen: PBMCs or T cells enriched from blood (not recorded which). CDR3 amino acids: CASKRWQGEFGYTF. For the CDR3, the DNA is TGTGCCAGCAAAAGGTGGCAGGGGGAATTCGGCTACACCTTC.